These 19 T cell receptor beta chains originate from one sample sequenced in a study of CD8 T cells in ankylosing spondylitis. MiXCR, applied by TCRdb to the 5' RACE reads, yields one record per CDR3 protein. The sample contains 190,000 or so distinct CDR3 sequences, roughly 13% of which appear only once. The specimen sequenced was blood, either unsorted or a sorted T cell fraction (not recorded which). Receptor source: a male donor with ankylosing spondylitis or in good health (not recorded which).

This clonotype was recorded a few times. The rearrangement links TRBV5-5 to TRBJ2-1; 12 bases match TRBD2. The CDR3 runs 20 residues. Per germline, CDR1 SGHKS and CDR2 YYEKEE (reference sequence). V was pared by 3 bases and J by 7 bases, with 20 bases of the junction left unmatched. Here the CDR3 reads CASSSLDWRLAGEEENEQFF. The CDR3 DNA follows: TGTGCCAGCAGCTCCCTCGATTGGCGACTAGCGGGAGAGGAAGAGAATGAGCAGTTCTTC. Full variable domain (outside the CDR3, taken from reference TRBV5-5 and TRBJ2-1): DAGVTQSPTHLIKTRGQQVTLRCSPISGHKSVSWYQQVLGQGPQFIFQYYEKEERGRGNFPDRFSARQFPNYSSELNVNALLLGDSALYLCASSSLDWRLAGEEENEQFFGPGTRLTVL.

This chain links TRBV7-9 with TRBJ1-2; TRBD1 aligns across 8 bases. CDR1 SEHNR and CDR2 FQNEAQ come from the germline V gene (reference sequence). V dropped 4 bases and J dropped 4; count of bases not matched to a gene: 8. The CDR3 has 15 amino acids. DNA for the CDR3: TGTGCCAGCAGCTCTCCAGGGGGCGCATCCTATGGCTACACCTTC. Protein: CASSSPGGASYGYTF.

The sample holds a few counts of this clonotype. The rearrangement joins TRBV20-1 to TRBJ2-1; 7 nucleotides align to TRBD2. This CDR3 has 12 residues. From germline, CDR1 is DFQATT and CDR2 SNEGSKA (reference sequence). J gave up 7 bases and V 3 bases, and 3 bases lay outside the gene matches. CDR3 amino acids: CSASWGLNEQFF. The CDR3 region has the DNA TGCAGTGCTAGTTGGGGACTAAATGAGCAGTTCTTC.

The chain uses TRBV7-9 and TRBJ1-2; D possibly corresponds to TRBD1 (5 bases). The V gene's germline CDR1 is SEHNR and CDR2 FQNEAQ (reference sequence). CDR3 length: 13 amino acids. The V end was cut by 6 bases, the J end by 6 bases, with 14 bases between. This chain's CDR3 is CASSLNAGNGYTF. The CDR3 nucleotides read TGTGCCAGCAGTTTGAATGCAGGGAATGGCTACACCTTC.

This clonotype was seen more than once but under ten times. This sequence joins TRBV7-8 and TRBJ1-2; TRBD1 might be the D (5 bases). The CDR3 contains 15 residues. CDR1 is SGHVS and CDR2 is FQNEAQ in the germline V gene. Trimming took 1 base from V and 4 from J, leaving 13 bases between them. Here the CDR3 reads CASSLVLGGVYGYTF. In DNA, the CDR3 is TGTGCCAGCAGCTTAGTGCTTGGAGGGGTCTATGGCTACACCTTC.

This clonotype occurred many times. CDR3 in DNA: TGTGCCAGCGAACGGACTAGCGGACTAAGCTCCTACAATGAGCAGTTCTTC. Encoded protein: CASERTSGLSSYNEQFF. The V and J genes are TRBV5-6 and TRBJ2-1; 10 nucleotides agree with TRBD2. There are 17 residues in the CDR3. J lost 0 bases, V lost 7 bases, and 10 bases had no gene match. The germline V gene encodes CDR1 SGHDT and CDR2 YYEEEE.

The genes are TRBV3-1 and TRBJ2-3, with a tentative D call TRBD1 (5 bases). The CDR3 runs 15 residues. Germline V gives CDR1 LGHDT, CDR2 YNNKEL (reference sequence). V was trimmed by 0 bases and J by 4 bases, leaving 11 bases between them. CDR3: CASSQDRTGADTQYF. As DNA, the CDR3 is TGTGCCAGCAGCCAAGATCGTACAGGCGCAGATACGCAGTATTTT.

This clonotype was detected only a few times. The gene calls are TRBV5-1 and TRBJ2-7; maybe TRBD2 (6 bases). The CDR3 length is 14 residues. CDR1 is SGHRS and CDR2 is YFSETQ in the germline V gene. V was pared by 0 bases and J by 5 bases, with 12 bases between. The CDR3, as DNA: TGCGCCAGCAGCTTGGGGCGGGAAACGGACGAGCAGTACTTC. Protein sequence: CASSLGRETDEQYF.

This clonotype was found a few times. The CDR3 nucleotides are TGTGCCAGCAGCTGGAACCTCCCTCGTGGGAACACTGAAGCTTTCTTT. As protein: CASSWNLPRGNTEAFF. The rearrangement joins TRBV7-2 to TRBJ1-1; D is unclear. The ends were cut back, 4 bases at V and 1 base at J, with 16 bases in the middle. Per germline, CDR1 SGHTA and CDR2 FQGNSA. This CDR3 is built from 16 residues. The full variable domain, its missing parts supplied by reference TRBV7-2 and TRBJ1-1, is GAGVSQSPSNKVTEKGKDVELRCDPISGHTALYWYRQSLGQGLEFLIYFQGNSAPDKSGLPSDRFSAERTGGSVSTLTIQRTQQEDSAVYLCASSWNLPRGNTEAFFGQGTRLTVV.

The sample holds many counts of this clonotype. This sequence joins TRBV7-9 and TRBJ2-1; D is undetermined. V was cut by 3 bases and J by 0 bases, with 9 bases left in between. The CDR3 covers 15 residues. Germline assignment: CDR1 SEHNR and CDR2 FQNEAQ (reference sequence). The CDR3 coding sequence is TGTGCCAGCAGCTTGAGGCTAGACTCCTACAATGAGCAGTTCTTC. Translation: CASSLRLDSYNEQFF.

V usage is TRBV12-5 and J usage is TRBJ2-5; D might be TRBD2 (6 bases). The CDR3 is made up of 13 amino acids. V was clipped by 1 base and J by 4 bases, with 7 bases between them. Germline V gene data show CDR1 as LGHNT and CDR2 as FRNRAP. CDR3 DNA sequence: TGTGCTAGTGGTTTGGCCGGGGGAGAGACCCAGTACTTC. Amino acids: CASGLAGGETQYF. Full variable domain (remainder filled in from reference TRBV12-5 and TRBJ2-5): DARVTQTPRHKVTEMGQEVTMRCQPILGHNTVFWYRQTMMQGLELLAYFRNRAPLDDSGMPKDRFSAEMPDATLATLKIQPSEPRDSAVYFCASGLAGGETQYFGPGTRLLVL.

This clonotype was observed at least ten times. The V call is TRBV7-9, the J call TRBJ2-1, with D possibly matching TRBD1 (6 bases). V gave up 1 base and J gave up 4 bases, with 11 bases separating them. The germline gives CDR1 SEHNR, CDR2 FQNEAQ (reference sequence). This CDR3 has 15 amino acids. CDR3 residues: CASSLDRALYNEQFF. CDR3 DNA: TGTGCCAGCAGCTTAGACAGGGCCCTTTACAATGAGCAGTTCTTC.

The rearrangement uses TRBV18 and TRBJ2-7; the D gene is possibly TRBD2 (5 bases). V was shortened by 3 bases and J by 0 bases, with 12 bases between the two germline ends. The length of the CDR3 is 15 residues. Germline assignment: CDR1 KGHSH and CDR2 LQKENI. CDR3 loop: CASSPDGVGSYEQYF. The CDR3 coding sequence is TGTGCCAGCTCACCGGACGGGGTGGGCTCCTACGAGCAGTACTTC.

CDR3 amino acids: CASSGLSGKSSYNEQFF. The CDR3 DNA sequence: TGTGCCAGCAGCGGATTAAGCGGGAAGAGCTCCTACAATGAGCAGTTCTTC. This chain links TRBV9 with TRBJ2-1; 7 bases map to TRBD2. The V gene end was trimmed by 3 bases and the J gene end by 0 bases; junction bases not matched to a gene: 9. From germline, CDR1 is SGDLS and CDR2 YYNGEE. The CDR3 totals 17 residues.

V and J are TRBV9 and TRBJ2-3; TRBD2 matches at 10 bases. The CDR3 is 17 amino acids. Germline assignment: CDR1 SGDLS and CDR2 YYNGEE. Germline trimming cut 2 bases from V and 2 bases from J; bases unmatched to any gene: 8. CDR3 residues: CASSVPSGRALTDTQYF. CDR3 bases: TGTGCCAGCAGCGTCCCCAGCGGGAGGGCCCTCACAGATACGCAGTATTTT.

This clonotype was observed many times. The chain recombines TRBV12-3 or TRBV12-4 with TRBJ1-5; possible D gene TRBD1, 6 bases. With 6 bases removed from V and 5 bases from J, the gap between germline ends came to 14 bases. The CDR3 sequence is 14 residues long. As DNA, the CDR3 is TGTGCCAGCAGCCCGACAGGCTACGATCAGCCCCAGCATTTT. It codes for CASSPTGYDQPQHF.

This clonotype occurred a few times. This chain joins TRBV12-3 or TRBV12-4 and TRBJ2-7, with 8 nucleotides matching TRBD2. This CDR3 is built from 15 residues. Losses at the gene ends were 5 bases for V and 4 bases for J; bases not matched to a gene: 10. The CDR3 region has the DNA TGTGCCAGCAGTCCCCGGGTAGCGGGGAAGTACGAGCAGTACTTC. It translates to CASSPRVAGKYEQYF.

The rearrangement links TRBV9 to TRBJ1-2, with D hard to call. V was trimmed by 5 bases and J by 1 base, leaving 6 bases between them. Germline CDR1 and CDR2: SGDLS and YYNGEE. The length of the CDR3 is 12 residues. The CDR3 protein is CASSINNYGYTF. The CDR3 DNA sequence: TGTGCCAGCAGTATAAATAACTATGGCTACACCTTC.

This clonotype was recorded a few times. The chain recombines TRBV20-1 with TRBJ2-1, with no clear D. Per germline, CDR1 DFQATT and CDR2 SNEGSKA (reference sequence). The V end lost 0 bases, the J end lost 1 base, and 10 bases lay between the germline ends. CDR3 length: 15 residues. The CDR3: CSARDPHGSYNEQFF. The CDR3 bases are TGCAGTGCTAGAGATCCGCATGGTTCCTACAATGAGCAGTTCTTC.